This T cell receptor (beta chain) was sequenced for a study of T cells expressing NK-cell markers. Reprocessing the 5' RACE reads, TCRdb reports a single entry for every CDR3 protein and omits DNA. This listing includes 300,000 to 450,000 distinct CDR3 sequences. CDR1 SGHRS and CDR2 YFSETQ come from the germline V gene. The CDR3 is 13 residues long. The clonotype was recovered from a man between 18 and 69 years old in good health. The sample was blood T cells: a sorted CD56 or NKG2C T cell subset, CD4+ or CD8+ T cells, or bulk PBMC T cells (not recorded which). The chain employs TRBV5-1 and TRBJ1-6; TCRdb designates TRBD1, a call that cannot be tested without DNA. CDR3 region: CASSAEQGNTLHF.